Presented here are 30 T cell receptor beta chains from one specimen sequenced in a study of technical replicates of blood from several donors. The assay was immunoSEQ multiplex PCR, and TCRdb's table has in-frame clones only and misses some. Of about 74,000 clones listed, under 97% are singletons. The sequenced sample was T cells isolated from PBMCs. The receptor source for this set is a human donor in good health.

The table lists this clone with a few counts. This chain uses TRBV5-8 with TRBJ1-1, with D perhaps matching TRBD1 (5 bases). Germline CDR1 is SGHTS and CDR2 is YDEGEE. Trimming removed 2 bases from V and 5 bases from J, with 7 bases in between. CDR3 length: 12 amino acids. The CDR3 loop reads CASSLRGTEAFF. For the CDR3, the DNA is TGTGCCAGCAGCTTACGGGGGACTGAAGCTTTCTTT.

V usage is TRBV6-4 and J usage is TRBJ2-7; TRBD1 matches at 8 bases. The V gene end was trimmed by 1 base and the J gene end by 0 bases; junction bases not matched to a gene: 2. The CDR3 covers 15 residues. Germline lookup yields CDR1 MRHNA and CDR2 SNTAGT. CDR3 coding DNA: TGTGCCAGCAGTGACTGGACAGGGAACTCCTACGAGCAGTACTTC. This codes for CASSDWTGNSYEQYF.

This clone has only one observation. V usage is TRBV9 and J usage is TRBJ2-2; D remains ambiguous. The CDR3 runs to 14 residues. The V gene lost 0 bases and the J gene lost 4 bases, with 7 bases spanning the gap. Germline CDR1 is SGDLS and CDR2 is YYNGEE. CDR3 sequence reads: CASSVGIGTGELFF. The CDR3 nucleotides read TGTGCCAGCAGCGTAGGTATCGGCACCGGGGAGCTGTTTTTT.

CDR3 bases: TGTGCCAGCAGTTTTTTACAGGGTTACGAGCAGTACTTC. Translated, it gives CASSFLQGYEQYF. The chain recombines TRBV28 with TRBJ2-7; possible D gene TRBD1, 6 bases. Trimming stripped 3 bases from V and 4 bases from J, with 10 bases between. CDR1 and CDR2 (germline): MDHEN, SYDVKM. The CDR3 consists of 13 residues.

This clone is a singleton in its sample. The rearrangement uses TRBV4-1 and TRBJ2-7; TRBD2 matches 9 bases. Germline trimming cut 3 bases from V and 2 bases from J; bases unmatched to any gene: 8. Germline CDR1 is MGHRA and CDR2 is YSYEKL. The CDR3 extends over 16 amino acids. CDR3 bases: TGCGCCAGCAGCCACACTGCGGGACTAGCAGCCTACGAGCAGTACTTC. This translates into CASSHTAGLAAYEQYF.

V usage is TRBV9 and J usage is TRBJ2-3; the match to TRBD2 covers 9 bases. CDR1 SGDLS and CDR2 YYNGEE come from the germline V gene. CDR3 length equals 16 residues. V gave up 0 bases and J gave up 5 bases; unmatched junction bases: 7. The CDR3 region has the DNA TGTGCCAGCAGCGTAGTCTCTAGCGGGGCGGGAGATACGCAGTATTTT. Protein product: CASSVVSSGAGDTQYF.

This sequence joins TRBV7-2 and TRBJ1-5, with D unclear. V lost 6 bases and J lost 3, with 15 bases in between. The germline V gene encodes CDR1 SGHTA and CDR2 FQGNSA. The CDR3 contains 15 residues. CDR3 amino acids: CASSKRPADNQPQHF. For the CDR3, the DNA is TGTGCCAGCAGTAAGCGGCCAGCCGACAATCAGCCCCAGCATTTT.

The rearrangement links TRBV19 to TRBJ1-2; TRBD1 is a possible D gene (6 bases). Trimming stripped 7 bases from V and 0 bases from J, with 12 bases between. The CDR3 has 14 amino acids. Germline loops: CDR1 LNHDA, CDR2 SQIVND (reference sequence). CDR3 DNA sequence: TGTGCCAGTACCCGGACAGTATCTAACTATGGCTACACCTTC. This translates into CASTRTVSNYGYTF.

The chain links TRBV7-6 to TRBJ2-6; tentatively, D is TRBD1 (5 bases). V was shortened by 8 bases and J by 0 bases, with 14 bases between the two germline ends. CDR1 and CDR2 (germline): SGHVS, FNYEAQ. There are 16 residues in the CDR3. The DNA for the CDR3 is TGTGCCAGCGGCCAGGGCCCAGGCTCTGGGGCCAACGTCCTGACTTTC. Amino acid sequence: CASGQGPGSGANVLTF.

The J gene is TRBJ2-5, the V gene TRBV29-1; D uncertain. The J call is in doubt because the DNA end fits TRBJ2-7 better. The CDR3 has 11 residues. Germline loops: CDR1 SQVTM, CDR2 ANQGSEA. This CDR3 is CSVSVTYEQYF. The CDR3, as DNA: TGCAGCGTTTCCGTTACCTACGAGCAGTACTTC.

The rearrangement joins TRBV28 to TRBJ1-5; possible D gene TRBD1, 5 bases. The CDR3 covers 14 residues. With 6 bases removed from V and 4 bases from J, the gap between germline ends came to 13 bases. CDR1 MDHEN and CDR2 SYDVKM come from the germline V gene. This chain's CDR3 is CASSIPSGNQPQHF. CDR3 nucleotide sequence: TGTGCCAGCAGCATCCCCTCAGGGAATCAGCCCCAGCATTTT. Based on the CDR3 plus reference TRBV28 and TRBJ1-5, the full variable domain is DVKVTQSSRYLVKRTGEKVFLECVQDMDHENMFWYRQDPGLGLRLIYFSYDVKMKEKGDIPEGYSVSREKKERFSLILESASTNQTSMYLCASSIPSGNQPQHFGDGTRLSIL.

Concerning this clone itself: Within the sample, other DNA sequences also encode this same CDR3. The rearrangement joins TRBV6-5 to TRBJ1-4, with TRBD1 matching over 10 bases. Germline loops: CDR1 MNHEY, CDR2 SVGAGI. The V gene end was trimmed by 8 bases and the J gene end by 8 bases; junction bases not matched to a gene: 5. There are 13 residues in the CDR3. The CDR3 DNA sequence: TGTGCCAGCCTGGACAGGGGGAACGAAAAACTGTTTTTT. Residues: CASLDRGNEKLFF.

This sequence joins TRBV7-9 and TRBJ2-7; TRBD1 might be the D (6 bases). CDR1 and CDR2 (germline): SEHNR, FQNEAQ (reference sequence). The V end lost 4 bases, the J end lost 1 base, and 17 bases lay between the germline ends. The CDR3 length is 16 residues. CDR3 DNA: TGTGCCAGCAGCTCCCCTGTGGGGGCCCCATCCTACGAGCAGTACTTC. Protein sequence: CASSSPVGAPSYEQYF.

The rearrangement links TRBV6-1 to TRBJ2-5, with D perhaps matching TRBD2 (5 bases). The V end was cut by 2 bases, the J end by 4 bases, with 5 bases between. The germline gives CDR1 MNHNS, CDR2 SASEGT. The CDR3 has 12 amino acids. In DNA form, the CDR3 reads TGTGCCAGCAGTGAAACTAGAGAGACCCAGTACTTC. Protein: CASSETRETQYF.

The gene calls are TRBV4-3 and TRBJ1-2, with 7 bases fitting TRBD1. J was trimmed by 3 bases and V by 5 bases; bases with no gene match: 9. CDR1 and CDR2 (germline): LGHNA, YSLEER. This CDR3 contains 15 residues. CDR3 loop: CASSKYRGADYGYTF. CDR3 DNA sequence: TGCGCCAGCAGCAAGTACAGGGGTGCGGACTATGGCTACACCTTC.

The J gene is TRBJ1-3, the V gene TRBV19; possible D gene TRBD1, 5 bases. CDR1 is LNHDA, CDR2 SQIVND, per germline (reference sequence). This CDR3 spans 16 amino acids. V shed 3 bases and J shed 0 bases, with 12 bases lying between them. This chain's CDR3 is CASSIRRDFSGNTIYF. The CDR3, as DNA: TGTGCCAGTAGTATCCGACGGGACTTCTCTGGAAACACCATATATTTT. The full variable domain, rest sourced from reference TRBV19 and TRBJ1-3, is DGGITQSPKYLFRKEGQNVTLSCEQNLNHDAMYWYRQDPGQGLRLIYYSQIVNDFQKGDIAEGYSVSREKKESFPLTVTSAQKNPTAFYLCASSIRRDFSGNTIYFGEGSWLTVV.

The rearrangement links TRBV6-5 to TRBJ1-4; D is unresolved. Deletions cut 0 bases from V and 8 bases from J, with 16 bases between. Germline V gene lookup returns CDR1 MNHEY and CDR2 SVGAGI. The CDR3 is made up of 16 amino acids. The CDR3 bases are TGTGCCAGCAGTTACTCAGTGGCTCCCCAGATCGAAAAACTGTTTTTT. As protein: CASSYSVAPQIEKLFF.

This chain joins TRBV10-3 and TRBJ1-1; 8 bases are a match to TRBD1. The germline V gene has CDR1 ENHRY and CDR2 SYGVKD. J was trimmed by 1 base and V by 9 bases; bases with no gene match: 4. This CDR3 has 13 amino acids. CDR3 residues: CAISTGGNTEAFF. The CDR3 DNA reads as TGTGCCATAAGTACAGGGGGGAACACTGAAGCTTTCTTT.

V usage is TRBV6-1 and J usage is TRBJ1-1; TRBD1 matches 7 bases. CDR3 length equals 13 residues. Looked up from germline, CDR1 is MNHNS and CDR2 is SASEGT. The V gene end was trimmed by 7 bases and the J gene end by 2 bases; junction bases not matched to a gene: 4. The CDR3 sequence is CASTYRGNTEAFF. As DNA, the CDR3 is TGTGCCAGCACCTACAGGGGAAACACTGAAGCTTTCTTT.

CDR3 region: CAISVEVTDTQYF. The CDR3 DNA reads TGTGCCATCAGTGTAGAGGTTACAGATACGCAGTATTTT. This chain uses TRBV10-3 with TRBJ2-3; D unresolved. Between the trimmed V and J ends, which lost 4 bases and 3 bases, there was a span of 8 bases. CDR3 size: 13 residues. Germline V lookup: CDR1 ENHRY, CDR2 SYGVKD.

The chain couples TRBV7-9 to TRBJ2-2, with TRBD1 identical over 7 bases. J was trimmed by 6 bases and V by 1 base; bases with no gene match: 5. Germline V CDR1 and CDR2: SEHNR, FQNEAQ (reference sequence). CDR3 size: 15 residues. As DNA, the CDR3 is TGTGCCAGCAGCTTAGGTCAGGGGGAAGCCGGGGAGCTGTTTTTT. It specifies CASSLGQGEAGELFF.

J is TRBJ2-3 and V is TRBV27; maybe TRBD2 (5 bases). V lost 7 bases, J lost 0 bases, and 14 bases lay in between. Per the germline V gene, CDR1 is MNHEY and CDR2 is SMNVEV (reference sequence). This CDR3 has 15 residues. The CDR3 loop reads CASTLTSFSTDTQYF. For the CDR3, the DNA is TGTGCCAGCACACTTACTAGTTTTAGCACAGATACGCAGTATTTT.

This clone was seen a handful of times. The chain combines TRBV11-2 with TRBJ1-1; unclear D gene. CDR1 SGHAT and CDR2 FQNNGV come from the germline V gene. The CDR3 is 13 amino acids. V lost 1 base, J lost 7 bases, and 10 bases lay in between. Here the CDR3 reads CASSLALENEAFF. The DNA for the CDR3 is TGTGCCAGCAGCTTAGCTCTGGAGAATGAAGCTTTCTTT.

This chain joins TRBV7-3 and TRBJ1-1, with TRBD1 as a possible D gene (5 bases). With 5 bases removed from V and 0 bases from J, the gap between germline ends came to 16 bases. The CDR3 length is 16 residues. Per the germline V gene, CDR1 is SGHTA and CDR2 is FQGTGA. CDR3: CASSPIGQGLNTEAFF. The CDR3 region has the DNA TGTGCCAGCAGCCCAATAGGTCAGGGTCTGAACACTGAAGCTTTCTTT.

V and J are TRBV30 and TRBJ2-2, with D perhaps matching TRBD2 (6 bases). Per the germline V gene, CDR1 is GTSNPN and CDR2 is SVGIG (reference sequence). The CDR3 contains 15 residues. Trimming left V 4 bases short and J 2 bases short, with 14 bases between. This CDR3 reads CAWKHRELNTGELFF. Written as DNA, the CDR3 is TGTGCCTGGAAACACCGGGAGCTTAACACCGGGGAGCTGTTTTTT.

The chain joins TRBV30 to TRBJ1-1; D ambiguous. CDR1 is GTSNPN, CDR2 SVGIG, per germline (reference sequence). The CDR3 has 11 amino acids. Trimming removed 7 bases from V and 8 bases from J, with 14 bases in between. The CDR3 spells CASGTYGEAFF. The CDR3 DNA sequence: TGTGCCTCAGGTACATACGGAGAAGCTTTCTTT.

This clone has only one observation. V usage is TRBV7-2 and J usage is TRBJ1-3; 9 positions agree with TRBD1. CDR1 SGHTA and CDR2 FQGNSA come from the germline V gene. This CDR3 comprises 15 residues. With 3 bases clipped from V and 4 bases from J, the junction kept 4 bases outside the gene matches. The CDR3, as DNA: TGTGCCAGCAGCTTCACAGGGGGCCCCGGAAACACCATATATTTT. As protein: CASSFTGGPGNTIYF.

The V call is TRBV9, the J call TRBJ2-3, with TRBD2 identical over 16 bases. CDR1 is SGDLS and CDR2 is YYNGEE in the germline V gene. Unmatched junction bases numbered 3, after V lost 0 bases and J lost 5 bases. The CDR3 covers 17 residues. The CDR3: CASSVEGLAGGGDTQYF. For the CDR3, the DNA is TGTGCCAGCAGCGTAGAGGGACTAGCGGGAGGGGGAGATACGCAGTATTTT.

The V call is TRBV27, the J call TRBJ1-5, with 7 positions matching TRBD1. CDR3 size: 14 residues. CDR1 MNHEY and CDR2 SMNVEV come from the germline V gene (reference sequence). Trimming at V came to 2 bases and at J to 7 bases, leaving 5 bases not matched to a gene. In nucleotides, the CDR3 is TGTGCCAGCAGTTTAGCGACAGGGACCCAGCCCCAGCATTTT. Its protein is CASSLATGTQPQHF.

The CDR3 sequence: CASSSYSREDTQYF. The DNA for the CDR3 is TGTGCCAGCAGCTCTTACTCCCGAGAAGATACGCAGTATTTT. The chain employs TRBV7-3 and TRBJ2-3; the D is unclear. This CDR3 is 14 amino acids long. V lost 4 bases to trimming and J lost 5 bases, with 13 bases between them. Germline lookup yields CDR1 SGHTA and CDR2 FQGTGA.